What follows is one T cell receptor (beta chain) and its context. This specimen belongs to a study of blood T cell repertoires in COVID-19. On the study more broadly: The United States, Italy and Spain provided the acute and convalescent COVID-19 samples.

Data came from immunoSEQ multiplex PCR; TCRdb stores just in-frame clones and leaves some out. Here the sample spans about 330,000 clones, about nine tenths being singletons. Participant-reported clinical history was the basis for cohort assignment. The TCR was taken from a woman under 30 who had recovered from COVID-19. The sequencing input was PBMCs or T cells enriched from blood (not recorded which).

CDR3 sequence reads: CASSQEGGLLDIQYF. CDR3 nucleotide sequence: TGTGCCAGCAGCCAAGAGGGGGGGCTGTTGGACATTCAGTACTTC. J is TRBJ2-4 and V is TRBV3-1 (or the pseudogene TRBV3-2), with D perhaps TRBD2 (7 bases). Germline lookup yields CDR1 LGHDT and CDR2 YNNKEL (reference sequence). V lost 0 bases to trimming and J lost 8 bases, with 14 bases between them. The CDR3 has 15 residues.